The T cell receptor beta chain described here comes from a study of blood T cell repertoires in COVID-19. Looking at the study overall: The origin of the acute and convalescent COVID-19 samples was the United States, Italy and Spain. T cells, B-cell-depleted T cells, or PBMCs provided the cDNA or gDNA that served as material.

It was during active infection that Seattle patients were enrolled and then longitudinally followed. Study processing details: Reference gene primers were amplified, and this amplification served to estimate nucleated cell counts. Here immunoSEQ multiplex PCR was the method, and the copy in TCRdb shows in-frame clones only, minus some. V and J calls and clone size come straight from that table; D and trimming were deduced from the DNA. The sample lists about 300,000 clones; approximately 90% were seen once. There are 16 residues in the CDR3. CDR1 is SGHVS, CDR2 FQNEAQ, per germline. The V end lost 2 bases, the J end lost 1 base, and 11 bases lay between the germline ends.

The receptor was derived from a woman aged 45 to 65 with COVID-19, enrolled during active disease. Sequencing was performed on peripheral blood. This chain connects TRBV7-8 to TRBJ2-2; possible D gene TRBD1, 6 bases. CDR3 protein: CASSLRGTVNTGELFF. In DNA, the CDR3 is TGTGCCAGCAGCTTAAGGGGGACGGTGAACACCGGGGAGCTGTTTTTT.